This TCR beta chain is drawn from a study of T cells in Graves' hyperthyroidism and ophthalmopathy. RNA transcripts gave rise to amplified TCR beta CDR3 regions. Using the HTBI primer set, a first-round RT-PCR was run on the TCR CDR3. TCRdb reprocessed the multiplex PCR reads via MiXCR and lists one record per CDR3 protein. The sample carries about 560,000 distinct CDR3 sequences, around 45% recorded once. Many counts were recorded for this clonotype. The diagnoses drew upon clinical symptoms, serum thyroxine and TRAb, thyroid ultrasound and orbital computed tomography. CDR1 is MGHDK, CDR2 SYGVNS, per germline. With 5 bases removed from V and 3 bases from J, the gap between germline ends came to 10 bases. The CDR3 spans 13 residues.

The specimen was peripheral blood or thyroid tissue (not recorded which). This clonotype was obtained from a woman aged 18-29 years with Graves' hyperthyroidism. V is TRBV25-1 and J is TRBJ1-1; D gene uncertain. The CDR3 here is CASSLQLYTEAFF. For the CDR3, the DNA is TGTGCCAGCAGTTTACAGCTCTACACTGAAGCTTTCTTT.